This TCR beta chain was recorded in a study of blood T cells in healthy people across ages. Study results and limitations: With naive T cell percentage, TCR beta diversity showed a strong correlation. Roughly linearly, TCR beta diversity per million T cells fell as age increased.

The donors, aged 6 to 90, were healthy Caucasians from Russia. This clonotype appeared many times. As yet, its antigen is unknown. The germline V and J ends were trimmed by 3 bases and 5 bases, with 14 bases remaining between them. The CDR3 is 14 residues long. Together with a sample-barcoded 5' primer, a J-beta primer mix was included in a second PCR lasting about 6 to 12 cycles. Every cDNA was tagged by a template-switch adaptor with 12 random nucleotides. TCRdb itself ran the 5' RACE reads through MiXCR, one entry per CDR3 protein. The data contain about 590,000 distinct CDR3 sequences, under 30% of them singletons.

Sequenced material: blood. The TCR comes from a woman older than 75 in good health. V and J are TRBV12-3 or TRBV12-4 and TRBJ2-7; maybe TRBD2 (6 bases). As DNA, the CDR3 is TGTGCCAGCAGTTTCACGACTAGGTATAACGAGCAGTACTTC. Translating gives CASSFTTRYNEQYF.